Included here is one TCR beta chain sequence, with context. Antigen: not known. Primers for the PCR totalled 60 Vbeta and 13 Jbeta. Only in-frame clones appear in the TCRdb table, and some are missing; sequencing was by immunoSEQ multiplex PCR. Of 90,000 to 130,000 clones in the sample, 60% to 85% were seen once. The V gene lost 2 bases and the J gene lost 7 bases, with 11 bases spanning the gap. Per germline, CDR1 MDHEN and CDR2 SYDVKM. The CDR3 runs to 13 residues. This sample was taken from a study of cytomegalovirus exposure and HLA in healthy donors. Regarding the study as a whole: Immune exposure information comprised only CMV serostatus. Generally TCR sequences proved uncommon, though certain public TCRs appeared in numerous donors.

The sequencing sample was made of PBMCs. The origin of this receptor is a woman in her 30s in good health and CMV-seronegative. The chain has TRBV28 and TRBJ1-2; TRBD1 is a possible D gene (5 bases). The CDR3 DNA follows: TGTGCCAGCAGTTTACCGGGACTCAGTGGCTACACCTTC. Its protein is CASSLPGLSGYTF.